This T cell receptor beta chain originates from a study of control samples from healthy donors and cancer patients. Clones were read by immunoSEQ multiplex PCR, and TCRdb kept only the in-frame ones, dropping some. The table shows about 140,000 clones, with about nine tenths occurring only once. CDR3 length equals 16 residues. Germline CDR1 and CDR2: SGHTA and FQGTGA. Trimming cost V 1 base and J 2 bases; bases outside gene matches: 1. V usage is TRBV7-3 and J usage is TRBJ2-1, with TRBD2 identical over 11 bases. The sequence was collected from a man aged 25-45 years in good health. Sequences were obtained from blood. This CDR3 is CASSLNSGRAYNEQFF. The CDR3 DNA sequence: TGTGCCAGCAGCTTAAATAGCGGGAGGGCCTACAATGAGCAGTTCTTC.